The 29 T cell receptor beta chains presented below share a single source sample, sequenced in a study of prognosis after radiotherapy for stage I lung cancer. Two-round multiplex PCR, the amplification method, yielded TCR beta CDR3 from genomic DNA. First-round PCR employed TRBV- and TRBJ-specific primers for each gene. TCRdb re-called the multiplex PCR reads through MiXCR, storing one row per CDR3 protein. The data show some 24,000 distinct CDR3 sequences, 35% to 40% seen once. The specimen was PBMCs, collected before or after stereotactic body radiation therapy (not recorded which). The source is a donor aged 50 or older with non-small cell lung cancer.

This clonotype has a count of ten or more. The rearrangement joins TRBV6-1 to TRBJ1-1, with D perhaps matching TRBD1 (5 bases). Trimming stripped 4 bases from V and 1 base from J, with 13 bases between. CDR1 and CDR2 from the germline V gene are MNHNS and SASEGT. This CDR3 has 15 residues. CDR3 protein: CASSVPRVGNTEAFF. The CDR3 nucleotides are TGTGCCAGCAGTGTACCCAGGGTCGGGAACACTGAAGCTTTCTTT.

This clonotype was seen at least ten times. The rearrangement joins TRBV5-1 to TRBJ2-5; 13 nucleotides line up with TRBD2. V was pared by 4 bases and J by 4 bases, with 4 bases of the junction left unmatched. Germline loops: CDR1 SGHRS, CDR2 YFSETQ. The CDR3 is made up of 15 amino acids. The CDR3 DNA reads as TGCGCCAGCAGCCCAGGACTAGCGGGAGTAGAGACCCAGTACTTC. This translates into CASSPGLAGVETQYF.

A word on this clonotype: A much larger clone lies a single base off, so this may be a read error. The V gene is TRBV25-1, the J gene TRBJ1-1; 9 nucleotides agree with TRBD1. Germline CDR1 and CDR2: MGHDK and SYGVNS. The CDR3 totals 16 residues. V was pared by 8 bases and J by 5 bases, with 15 bases of the junction left unmatched. For the CDR3, the DNA is TGTGCCAGCGTGGCCGGAAGGACAGGGGTGTGTACTGAAGCTTTCTTT. Amino acid sequence: CASVAGRTGVCTEAFF.

This rearrangement joins TRBV5-4 to TRBJ2-3, with 7 bases that match TRBD1. CDR1 and CDR2 from the germline V gene are SGHNT and YYREEE (reference sequence). The CDR3 consists of 14 residues. The V gene end was trimmed by 0 bases and the J gene end by 4 bases; junction bases not matched to a gene: 2. As DNA, the CDR3 is TGTGCCAGCAGCTTGGCAGGGGGTGCAGATACGCAGTATTTT. Translated, it gives CASSLAGGADTQYF.

In this sample, this clonotype turned up many times. The rearrangement uses TRBV15 and TRBJ1-6; no reliable D call. Germline loops: CDR1 LNHNV, CDR2 YYDKDF (reference sequence). Between the trimmed V and J ends, which lost 0 bases and 0 bases, there was a span of 27 bases. CDR3 size: 23 residues. The CDR3 reads CATSRDSWVEPILRSSYNSPLHF. CDR3 in DNA: TGTGCCACCAGCAGAGATTCTTGGGTGGAACCCATTCTTAGGAGCTCCTATAATTCACCCCTCCACTTT.

This clonotype was detected ten times or more. The CDR3 spells CASSLGNQETQYF. In nucleotides, the CDR3 is TGTGCCAGCAGCTTAGGCAACCAAGAGACCCAGTACTTC. V usage is TRBV7-8 and J usage is TRBJ2-5; D remains ambiguous. Germline CDR1 SGHVS, CDR2 FQNEAQ. The germline V and J ends were trimmed by 1 base and 0 bases, with 3 bases remaining between them. This CDR3 is built from 13 residues. Full variable domain (rest looked up from reference TRBV7-8 and TRBJ2-5): GAGVSQSPRYKVAKRGQDVALRCDPISGHVSLFWYQQALGQGPEFLTYFQNEAQLDKSGLPSDRFFAERPEGSVSTLKIQRTQQEDSAVYLCASSLGNQETQYFGPGTRLLVL.

About this clonotype: This likely came from a read error, as a far larger clone is one base away. J is TRBJ1-1 and V is TRBV12-3 or TRBV12-4; D is possibly TRBD1 (5 bases). This CDR3 comprises 12 residues. Trimming took 9 bases from V and 5 from J, leaving 13 bases between them. The CDR3 is CASYKEGTEAFF. DNA of the CDR3: TGTGCCAGTTACAAGGAGGGGACTGAAGCTTTCTTT.

This clonotype was picked up many times. This chain links TRBV6-1 with TRBJ1-1; D possibly corresponds to TRBD1 (5 bases). Germline CDR1 is MNHNS and CDR2 is SASEGT. V lost 3 bases, J lost 1 base, and 12 bases lay in between. The CDR3 is made up of 15 amino acids. CDR3 protein: CASSDWGRTNTEAFF. The CDR3 DNA reads TGTGCCAGCAGTGACTGGGGACGGACGAACACTGAAGCTTTCTTT.

The sample holds a few counts of this clonotype. V is TRBV18 and J is TRBJ2-5; D perhaps matches TRBD1 (6 bases). The CDR3 is 14 amino acids. Germline lookup yields CDR1 KGHSH and CDR2 LQKENI. Between the trimmed V and J ends, which lost 6 bases and 4 bases, there was a span of 15 bases. CDR3 bases: TGTGCCAGCTCGTTACGGGGACAAAGAGAGACCCAGTACTTC. It translates to CASSLRGQRETQYF.

V and J are TRBV28 and TRBJ2-7; perhaps TRBD1 as D (7 bases). Deletions cut 6 bases from V and 7 bases from J, with 19 bases between. This CDR3 region has 14 residues. Germline lookup yields CDR1 MDHEN and CDR2 SYDVKM. The CDR3 coding sequence is TGTGCCAGCAGCACAGACAGGGAGGTGATGGAGCAGTACTTC. Its protein is CASSTDREVMEQYF.

This clonotype occurred many times. This chain joins TRBV10-2 and TRBJ1-5; TRBD1 might be the D (6 bases). Trimming shortened V by 3 bases and J by 8 bases, and 14 bases separated the two germline ends. Germline CDR1 reads WSHSY; CDR2 reads SAAADI. CDR3 length: 14 amino acids. The DNA for the CDR3 is TGCGCCAGCAGTGAACAGGGTAACCGTGAGCCCCAGCATTTT. Translating it yields CASSEQGNREPQHF.

This clonotype was recorded many times. The chain carries TRBV5-8 and TRBJ2-3; D assignment may be TRBD1 or TRBD2 (5 bases each). Germline values: CDR1 SGHTS, CDR2 YDEGEE. V was pared by 1 base and J by 4 bases, with 10 bases between. CDR3 length: 14 amino acids. The CDR3 region is CASSLRGDADTQYF. The CDR3 DNA reads as TGTGCCAGCAGCTTGAGAGGGGACGCAGATACGCAGTATTTT.

Ten or more counts support this clonotype. This chain links TRBV7-9 with TRBJ1-5; a possible D gene is TRBD1 (6 bases). V was clipped by 6 bases and J by 2 bases, with 11 bases between them. Germline V CDR1 and CDR2: SEHNR, FQNEAQ (reference sequence). This CDR3 comprises 14 residues. The CDR3 DNA follows: TGTGCCAGCAGGGCAAAGGGGGGCAATCAGCCCCAGCATTTT. Translation gives CASRAKGGNQPQHF.

This clonotype was seen a single time. A much larger clone sits a single nucleotide away, making a read error possible. CDR3 coding DNA: TGCGCCAGCATGACTAGCAATGAGCAGTTCTTC. This sequence encodes CASMTSNEQFF. V is TRBV5-1 and J is TRBJ2-1; possibly TRBD2 for D (6 bases). This CDR3 is built from 11 residues. The germline V and J ends were trimmed by 6 bases and 6 bases, with 7 bases remaining between them. Germline V lookup: CDR1 SGHRS, CDR2 YFSETQ.

The rearrangement uses TRBV25-1 and TRBJ1-2; D might be TRBD1 (6 bases). The CDR3 consists of 16 residues. Germline V gene sequence: CDR1 MGHDK, CDR2 SYGVNS. V was cut by 7 bases and J by 3 bases, with 21 bases left in between. The CDR3: CASIYSFGGRDYGYTF. The CDR3 DNA reads TGTGCCAGCATTTACTCCTTCGGGGGGCGAGACTATGGCTACACCTTC.

In regard to this clonotype: A clone one base away is much larger, so this may be a read error. V gene TRBV11-2 combines with J gene TRBJ2-3; D gene uncertain. V was clipped by 2 bases and J by 2 bases, with 8 bases between them. Germline V gene sequence: CDR1 SGHAT, CDR2 FQNNGV. CDR3 length equals 14 residues. The CDR3 is CASSLCAYTDTQYF. CDR3 coding DNA: TGTGCCAGCAGCTTATGTGCTTACACAGATACGCAGTATTTT.

This clonotype was recorded at least ten times. This rearrangement joins TRBV27 to TRBJ2-3; D might be TRBD2 (5 bases). V gave up 1 base and J gave up 6 bases, with 14 bases separating them. The CDR3 covers 15 residues. Per germline, CDR1 MNHEY and CDR2 SMNVEV (reference sequence). CDR3 bases: TGTGCCAGCAGTTTATGGGCGGGTTACGAGGATACGCAGTATTTT. Protein product: CASSLWAGYEDTQYF.

This clonotype was seen ten or more times. The V and J genes are TRBV14 and TRBJ2-7; D is undetermined. V dropped 1 base and J dropped 8 bases, with 12 bases sitting between them. CDR3 length: 13 amino acids. Germline V CDR1 and CDR2: SGHDN, FVKESK. The CDR3 loop reads CASSQVGRVKQYF. As DNA, the CDR3 is TGTGCCAGCAGCCAAGTCGGCCGGGTGAAGCAGTACTTC.

This clonotype was recorded at least ten times. In nucleotides, the CDR3 is TGTGCCAGCAGTGAACGGAGCTCCTATAATTCACCCCTCCACTTT. It translates to CASSERSSYNSPLHF. This sequence joins TRBV25-1 and TRBJ1-6, with unresolved D. Germline CDR1 is MGHDK and CDR2 is SYGVNS. The V gene lost 2 bases and the J gene lost 0 bases, with 5 bases spanning the gap. The CDR3 loop spans 15 amino acids.

This clonotype was counted at least ten times. The rearrangement links TRBV7-9 to TRBJ1-2, with a weak D call TRBD1 (5 bases). Trimming took 3 bases from V and 2 from J, leaving 7 bases between them. Germline values: CDR1 SEHNR, CDR2 FQNEAQ (reference sequence). CDR3 length equals 13 residues. The CDR3, as DNA: TGTGCCAGCAGCTTGGAGGGGAACTATGGCTACACCTTC. This translates into CASSLEGNYGYTF.

Of note for this clonotype: This clone may be a read error of a much larger clone one base away. The conserved closing phenylalanine or tryptophan is absent in this CDR3, likely reflecting a read error. This CDR3 reads CASTIWGGVGETQYS. The DNA of the CDR3 is TGTGCCAGCACCATCTGGGGGGGAGTAGGGGAGACCCAGTACTCC. J is TRBJ2-5 and V is TRBV6-1; TRBD2 matches 7 bases. The CDR3 spans 15 residues. Germline CDR1 MNHNS, CDR2 SASEGT. The V and J ends lost 7 bases and 5 bases, in that order; junction bases with no gene match: 13.

This rearrangement joins TRBV6-1 to TRBJ2-7; 8 positions agree with TRBD2. The CDR3 is made up of 14 amino acids. Germline CDR1 is MNHNS and CDR2 is SASEGT. V lost 0 bases to trimming and J lost 2 bases; unmatched junction nucleotides: 0. In nucleotides, the CDR3 is TGTGCCAGCAGTGAAGCACTAGCGGCCTACGAGCAGTACTTC. Translation gives CASSEALAAYEQYF.

This clonotype is judged large. This chain uses TRBV6-1 with TRBJ2-3; TRBD2 matches 12 bases. CDR3 length: 16 residues. The V gene end was trimmed by 5 bases and the J gene end by 4 bases; junction bases not matched to a gene: 7. The V gene's germline CDR1 is MNHNS and CDR2 SASEGT. DNA for the CDR3: TGTGCCAGCAGTCGGCTAGCGGGAGGGGGGGCAGATACGCAGTATTTT. Translation gives CASSRLAGGGADTQYF.

The chain employs TRBV2 and TRBJ1-2, with unresolved D. Germline CDR1 and CDR2: SNHLY and FYNNEI. CDR3 length: 13 residues. V dropped 8 bases and J dropped 2 bases, with 12 bases sitting between them. CDR3 nucleotides: TGTGCCAGCCTAAGGTCCAGGAACTATGGCTACACCTTC. Its protein is CASLRSRNYGYTF.

This clonotype has ten or more counts. The V and J genes are TRBV19 and TRBJ1-5; 10 bases are a match to TRBD1. The CDR3 totals 15 residues. Germline V gene data show CDR1 as LNHDA and CDR2 as SQIVND (reference sequence). V shed 9 bases, J shed 1 base, and the junction held 6 bases outside the gene matches. The CDR3 DNA follows: TGTGCCAGCTCAGGGACAGGGGACAGCAATCAGCCCCAGCATTTT. It yields the protein CASSGTGDSNQPQHF. Full variable domain (remainder filled in from reference TRBV19 and TRBJ1-5): DGGITQSPKYLFRKEGQNVTLSCEQNLNHDAMYWYRQDPGQGLRLIYYSQIVNDFQKGDIAEGYSVSREKKESFPLTVTSAQKNPTAFYLCASSGTGDSNQPQHFGDGTRLSIL.

CDR3 sequence: CASSEEPGQGTHNEQFF. CDR3 bases: TGTGCCAGCAGCGAAGAGCCGGGACAGGGGACACACAATGAGCAGTTCTTC. The chain couples TRBV7-6 to TRBJ2-1, with 10 bases aligning to TRBD1. The CDR3 totals 17 residues. V gave up 5 bases and J gave up 5 bases; unmatched junction bases: 12. From germline, CDR1 is SGHVS and CDR2 FNYEAQ.

This clonotype has at least ten counts. V usage is TRBV5-1 and J usage is TRBJ1-1, with 10 positions matching TRBD1. The V segment lost 2 bases and the J segment 6 bases; nucleotides outside the gene matches: 7. The CDR3 runs to 15 residues. Germline V lookup: CDR1 SGHRS, CDR2 YFSETQ. CDR3: CASSFLGQGEAEAFF. The CDR3 nucleotides read TGCGCCAGCAGCTTCCTTGGACAGGGGGAGGCTGAAGCTTTCTTT.

This clonotype was picked up a small number of times. The CDR3 nucleotides read TGTGCCAGCAGCCGCCTACAGGGGCCCGGAGCGGGAGAAGTTGAGACCCAGTACTTC. Protein product: CASSRLQGPGAGEVETQYF. V is TRBV3-1 and J is TRBJ2-5; perhaps TRBD2 as D (8 bases). Germline-derived CDR1 and CDR2 are LGHDT and YNNKEL (reference sequence). The germline V and J ends were trimmed by 4 bases and 5 bases, with 29 bases remaining between them. The CDR3 loop spans 19 amino acids.

Worth noting for this clonotype: This may come from a read error, since a much larger clone is one base off. The CDR3 carries no conserved terminal phenylalanine or tryptophan, so it likely arises from a read error. The chain links TRBV5-1 to TRBJ1-2; D is undetermined. Germline V gene sequence: CDR1 SGHRS, CDR2 YFSETQ. V was clipped by 0 bases and J by 8 bases, with 8 bases between them. CDR3 length equals 12 residues. CDR3 sequence reads: CASSLDGKGYTL. In nucleotides, the CDR3 is TGCGCCAGCAGCTTGGACGGAAAGGGCTACACCCTC.